These 10 T cell receptor beta chains were all obtained from the same sample, sequenced in a study of blood T cell repertoires in COVID-19. Method: immunoSEQ multiplex PCR; TCRdb's copy keeps in-frame clones and lacks some. Found here are around 270,000 clones, roughly 80% of them singletons; the top ten hold 4.2%. Sequencing was performed on peripheral blood. Receptor source: a man aged 55 to 70 with acute or convalescent COVID-19.

This chain connects TRBV4-1 to TRBJ1-5, with 8 bases matching TRBD1. There are 17 residues in the CDR3. J lost 0 bases, V lost 2 bases, and 6 bases had no gene match. Per the germline V gene, CDR1 is MGHRA and CDR2 is YSYEKL. CDR3 sequence: CASSQYTGGNSNQPQHF. CDR3 sequence (DNA): TGCGCCAGCAGCCAATATACAGGGGGTAATAGCAATCAGCCCCAGCATTTT.

The chain combines TRBV10-3 with TRBJ1-1, with 8 bases aligning to TRBD1. The junction had 6 bases not matched to a gene; V was cut back by 2 bases and J by 1 base. The CDR3 has 16 residues. Germline V gene data show CDR1 as ENHRY and CDR2 as SYGVKD. The CDR3 DNA reads as TGTGCCATCAGTGAGGGCAGGGGGCGCGGGAACACTGAAGCTTTCTTT. This gives the protein CAISEGRGRGNTEAFF.

The chain couples TRBV24-1 to TRBJ2-1; D is ambiguous. Trimming took 3 bases from V and 0 from J, leaving 11 bases between them. Germline V CDR1 and CDR2: KGHDR, SFDVKD. This CDR3 spans 16 amino acids. The CDR3 here is CATSDGSANSYNEQFF. DNA for the CDR3: TGTGCCACCAGTGATGGCTCAGCGAACTCCTACAATGAGCAGTTCTTC.

This chain uses TRBV11-2 with TRBJ2-7; 8 positions match TRBD1. The CDR3 runs to 14 residues. V shed 7 bases and J 2 bases; nucleotides not matched to a gene: 7. Germline V CDR1 and CDR2: SGHAT, FQNNGV. The CDR3 region has the DNA TGTGCCAGCAACCTGGGACAGGTTACCTACGAGCAGTACTTC. It yields the protein CASNLGQVTYEQYF.

The CDR3 reads CASSQSRQVYGYTF. The CDR3 region has the DNA TGTGCCAGCAGCCAATCAAGACAGGTCTATGGCTACACCTTC. The rearrangement uses TRBV11-2 and TRBJ1-2; tentative D call: TRBD1 (6 bases). The V gene lost 5 bases and the J gene lost 4 bases, with 14 bases spanning the gap. Germline values: CDR1 SGHAT, CDR2 FQNNGV. The CDR3 runs to 14 residues.

The gene calls are TRBV7-2 and TRBJ2-5, with 8 bases matching TRBD1. CDR1 and CDR2 from the germline V gene are SGHTA and FQGNSA. The junction had 1 base not matched to a gene; V was cut back by 5 bases and J by 2 bases. The CDR3 extends over 13 amino acids. The CDR3 sequence: CASSGTGQETQYF. In nucleotides, the CDR3 is TGTGCCAGCAGCGGGACAGGTCAAGAGACCCAGTACTTC.

The chain joins TRBV6-2 or TRBV6-3 to TRBJ2-7; D gene ambiguous. Germline CDR1 MNHEY, CDR2 SVGEGT. The length of the CDR3 is 13 residues. Trimming took off 6 bases at V and 5 bases at J, with 14 bases between the two ends. The CDR3 protein is CASSDMVEDEQYF. CDR3 in DNA: TGTGCCAGCAGCGATATGGTTGAGGACGAGCAGTACTTC.

The chain combines TRBV6-5 with TRBJ1-3, with D maybe TRBD1 (6 bases). This CDR3 is built from 14 residues. Germline CDR1 and CDR2: MNHEY and SVGAGI. V lost 6 bases, J lost 2 bases, and 11 bases lay in between. DNA for the CDR3: TGTGCCAGCAGCCCCGAGGGGGCTGGAAACACCATATATTTT. Translation: CASSPEGAGNTIYF.

This chain links TRBV12-5 with TRBJ2-2; TRBD1 matches 8 bases. J was trimmed by 2 bases and V by 6 bases; bases with no gene match: 5. Germline CDR1 reads LGHNT; CDR2 reads FRNRAP. The CDR3 spans 15 residues. The CDR3 sequence: CASGRDRSNTGELFF. DNA of the CDR3: TGTGCTAGTGGACGGGACAGGAGCAACACCGGGGAGCTGTTTTTT. Drawing the rest from reference TRBV12-5 and TRBJ2-2, the complete variable domain is DARVTQTPRHKVTEMGQEVTMRCQPILGHNTVFWYRQTMMQGLELLAYFRNRAPLDDSGMPKDRFSAEMPDATLATLKIQPSEPRDSAVYFCASGRDRSNTGELFFGEGSRLTVL.

The V and J genes are TRBV24-1 and TRBJ1-2; weak D call: TRBD1 (5 bases). CDR1 and CDR2 from the germline V gene are KGHDR and SFDVKD. The CDR3 is made up of 12 amino acids. Trimming shortened V by 9 bases and J by 2 bases, and 9 bases separated the two germline ends. As DNA, the CDR3 is TGTGCCACCTCGCAGGGAAACTATGGCTACACCTTC. It specifies CATSQGNYGYTF.